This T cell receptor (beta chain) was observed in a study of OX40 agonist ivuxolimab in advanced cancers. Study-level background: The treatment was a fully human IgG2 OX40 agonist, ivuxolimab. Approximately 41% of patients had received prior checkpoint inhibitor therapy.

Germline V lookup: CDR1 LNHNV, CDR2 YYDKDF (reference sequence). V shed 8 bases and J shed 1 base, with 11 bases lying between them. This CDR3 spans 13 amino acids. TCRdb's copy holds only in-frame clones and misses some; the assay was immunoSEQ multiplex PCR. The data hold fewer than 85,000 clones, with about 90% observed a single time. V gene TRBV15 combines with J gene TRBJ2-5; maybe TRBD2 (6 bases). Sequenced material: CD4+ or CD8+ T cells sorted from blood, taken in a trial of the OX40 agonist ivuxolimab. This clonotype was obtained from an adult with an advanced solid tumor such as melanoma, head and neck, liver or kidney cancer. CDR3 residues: CATRGGPQETQYF. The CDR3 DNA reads TGTGCCACCCGGGGAGGACCCCAAGAGACCCAGTACTTC.